This entry lists 23 T cell receptor beta chains sequenced from one sample in a study of cytomegalovirus exposure and HLA in healthy donors. Primers included in the PCR were 60 Vbeta and 13 Jbeta primers. The repertoire was sequenced with immunoSEQ multiplex PCR; TCRdb's copy has only in-frame clones and lacks some. The sample yields 95,000 to 150,000 clones, 75% to 90% seen once. The material sequenced was PBMCs. The receptors shown here come from a man between 25 and 39 years old in good health and CMV-seronegative.

This clone was seen a single time. The V call is TRBV6-6, the J call TRBJ1-1, with D possibly being TRBD1 (5 bases). Germline CDR1 MNHNY, CDR2 SVGAGI (reference sequence). The CDR3 length is 15 residues. The V end was cut by 6 bases, the J end by 0 bases, with 14 bases between. CDR3 region: CASSLEGLLNTEAFF. Here the CDR3 DNA reads TGTGCCAGCAGCCTCGAGGGACTTTTGAACACTGAAGCTTTCTTT.

The rearrangement uses TRBV6-5 and TRBJ1-1; a possible D gene is TRBD1 (5 bases). Germline lookup yields CDR1 MNHEY and CDR2 SVGAGI. V was pared by 8 bases and J by 3 bases, with 7 bases between. CDR3 length: 11 amino acids. CDR3 residues: CASSGDTEAFF. CDR3 coding DNA: TGTGCCAGCTCGGGGGACACTGAAGCTTTCTTT.

The rearrangement links TRBV5-1 to TRBJ2-1; maybe TRBD2 (7 bases). The germline V and J ends were trimmed by 4 bases and 15 bases, with 20 bases remaining between them. From germline, CDR1 is SGHRS and CDR2 YFSETQ. The CDR3 consists of 13 residues. Here the CDR3 DNA reads TGCGCCAGCAGCCCGCGGGGGCGCCAGGGTGCGTTCTTC. Translation: CASSPRGRQGAFF.

The chain joins TRBV7-2 to TRBJ2-2; TRBD1 might be the D (6 bases). The length of the CDR3 is 15 residues. Germline CDR1 reads SGHTA; CDR2 reads FQGNSA. Trimming pared 0 bases from V and 6 bases from J, leaving 11 bases between. The CDR3 nucleotides read TGTGCCAGCAGCTTAGCATCAGGGGTGGCCGGGGAGCTGTTTTTT. It encodes CASSLASGVAGELFF.

The chain links TRBV7-2 to TRBJ2-1; the match to TRBD1 covers 8 bases. V gave up 5 bases and J gave up 0 bases; unmatched junction bases: 3. From germline, CDR1 is SGHTA and CDR2 FQGNSA. The CDR3 covers 15 residues. In nucleotides, the CDR3 is TGTGCCAGCAGCGAACAGGGGGGCTCCTACAATGAGCAGTTCTTC. This translates into CASSEQGGSYNEQFF.

The gene calls are TRBV19 and TRBJ2-3, with D possibly matching TRBD2 (6 bases). The V and J ends lost 1 base and 5 bases respectively, with 13 bases between them. From germline, CDR1 is LNHDA and CDR2 SQIVND (reference sequence). The CDR3 length is 15 residues. CDR3 bases: TGTGCCAGTAGTATAGTAGGAGGGCTTGGAGATACGCAGTATTTT. The encoded protein is CASSIVGGLGDTQYF.

CDR3 residues: CASSLYFQGPLNTEAFF. The DNA of the CDR3 is TGTGCCAGCAGCTTATACTTTCAGGGTCCCTTGAACACTGAAGCTTTCTTT. The V call is TRBV7-6, the J call TRBJ1-1; TRBD1 might be the D (5 bases). This CDR3 contains 17 residues. CDR1 and CDR2 from the germline V gene are SGHVS and FNYEAQ. V shed 2 bases and J shed 0 bases, with 16 bases lying between them.

The genes are TRBV5-1 and TRBJ2-2, with TRBD1 identical over 8 bases. In germline, CDR1 is SGHRS, CDR2 YFSETQ. J lost 6 bases, V lost 2 bases, and 9 bases had no gene match. CDR3 length: 16 residues. The DNA of the CDR3 is TGCGCCAGCAGCTTAGAGGCAGGGGGCGGACCCGGGGAGCTGTTTTTT. This encodes CASSLEAGGGPGELFF.

This clone has just one count. V usage is TRBV15 and J usage is TRBJ2-2; weak D call: TRBD1 (6 bases). CDR1 is LNHNV and CDR2 is YYDKDF in the germline V gene (reference sequence). Trimming removed 8 bases from V and 2 bases from J, with 12 bases in between. The CDR3 runs 14 residues. The CDR3 loop reads CATGGRTNTGELFF. The DNA for the CDR3 is TGTGCCACCGGGGGCAGGACCAACACCGGGGAGCTGTTTTTT.

The rearrangement joins TRBV29-1 to TRBJ2-7, with TRBD1 matching 7 bases. Germline CDR1 SQVTM, CDR2 ANQGSEA. This CDR3 region has 12 residues. The V gene end was trimmed by 7 bases and the J gene end by 4 bases; junction bases not matched to a gene: 7. CDR3 in DNA: TGCAGCGCACTTGGACAGGCGTACGAGCAGTACTTC. This gives the protein CSALGQAYEQYF.

This chain joins TRBV6-5 and TRBJ2-7; D is perhaps TRBD1 (5 bases). With 5 bases removed from V and 2 bases from J, the gap between germline ends came to 13 bases. The CDR3 length is 14 residues. Germline V gene data show CDR1 as MNHEY and CDR2 as SVGAGI. CDR3 protein: CASSRPGSPYEQYF. In DNA form, the CDR3 reads TGTGCCAGCAGTCGGCCAGGGTCACCCTACGAGCAGTACTTC.

The V and J genes are TRBV2 and TRBJ2-1; TRBD2 matches at 10 bases. Per germline, CDR1 SNHLY and CDR2 FYNNEI. This CDR3 is built from 15 residues. With V trimmed by 6 bases and J by 12 bases, 14 bases remained unmatched. The CDR3 loop is CASRDQGTSEVGQFF. The CDR3, as DNA: TGTGCCAGCAGAGACCAAGGGACTAGCGAGGTAGGGCAGTTCTTC.

In nucleotides, the CDR3 is TGCGCCAGCAGCCAACAGGGCCCCCCGGGGGCAGATACGCAGTATTTT. The encoded protein is CASSQQGPPGADTQYF. The rearrangement links TRBV4-3 to TRBJ2-3; D perhaps matches TRBD2 (6 bases). Looked up from germline, CDR1 is LGHNA and CDR2 is YSLEER. The CDR3 consists of 16 residues. V dropped 2 bases and J dropped 4 bases, with 16 bases sitting between them.

This clone was observed a few times. J is TRBJ1-1 and V is TRBV27, with 9 positions matching TRBD1. With V trimmed by 5 bases and J by 7 bases, 11 bases remained unmatched. The CDR3 extends over 15 amino acids. The V gene's germline CDR1 is MNHEY and CDR2 SMNVEV (reference sequence). The CDR3 region is CASSPTITGGGEAFF. CDR3 nucleotide sequence: TGTGCCAGCAGTCCCACCATTACAGGGGGCGGTGAAGCTTTCTTT.

This clone was counted only a few times. The chain uses TRBV11-2 and TRBJ1-3, with unresolved D. Germline V gene lookup returns CDR1 SGHAT and CDR2 FQNNGV. This CDR3 contains 15 residues. With 0 bases removed from V and 1 base from J, the gap between germline ends came to 7 bases. In DNA, the CDR3 is TGTGCCAGCAGCTTAGACGGGGTTTCTGGAAACACCATATATTTT. It codes for CASSLDGVSGNTIYF.

This sequence joins TRBV25-1 and TRBJ2-7, with a possible D match to TRBD1 (6 bases). The germline V gene has CDR1 MGHDK and CDR2 SYGVNS. With 7 bases removed from V and 4 bases from J, the gap between germline ends came to 14 bases. The CDR3 contains 13 residues. The CDR3 loop reads CASIIYRVYEQYF. The CDR3, as DNA: TGTGCCAGCATAATATACAGGGTTTACGAGCAGTACTTC.

The V call is TRBV6-5, the J call TRBJ1-2; D unresolved. The V and J ends lost 8 bases and 6 bases respectively, with 7 bases between them. This CDR3 spans 10 amino acids. CDR1 MNHEY and CDR2 SVGAGI come from the germline V gene. The DNA for the CDR3 is TGTGCCAGCCGACACGATGGCTACACCTTC. Protein sequence: CASRHDGYTF.

The chain employs TRBV28 and TRBJ2-5; 10 nucleotides line up with TRBD1. The trim removed 5 bases at V and 5 bases at J, leaving 8 bases unmatched. Germline V gene data show CDR1 as MDHEN and CDR2 as SYDVKM. This CDR3 region has 15 residues. DNA for the CDR3: TGTGCCAGCAGTGGGTCCGGACAGGGGGGGGAGACCCAGTACTTC. Residues: CASSGSGQGGETQYF.

This rearrangement joins TRBV2 to TRBJ1-4; maybe TRBD1 (6 bases). CDR1 SNHLY and CDR2 FYNNEI come from the germline V gene. This CDR3 comprises 16 residues. V was clipped by 6 bases and J by 3 bases, with 17 bases between them. The CDR3 here is CASRRSYRESNEKLFF. CDR3 coding DNA: TGTGCCAGCAGGCGCTCGTACAGGGAATCTAATGAAAAACTGTTTTTT.

The chain uses TRBV30 and TRBJ2-5; tentatively, D is TRBD2 (6 bases). V dropped 6 bases and J dropped 9 bases, with 20 bases sitting between them. Germline V CDR1 and CDR2: GTSNPN, SVGIG (reference sequence). The CDR3 spans 13 residues. DNA for the CDR3: TGTGCCTGTTACCTAGCGCAAGGCGGGGCCCAGTACTTC. This gives the protein CACYLAQGGAQYF.

This chain links TRBV2 with TRBJ2-5; tentative D call: TRBD1 (6 bases). The J call may be incorrect, as the DNA end agrees better with TRBJ2-7. The length of the CDR3 is 11 residues. CDR1 SNHLY and CDR2 FYNNEI come from the germline V gene. The CDR3 bases are TGTGCCACAGGACAGTCCTACGAGCAGTACTTC. This sequence encodes CATGQSYEQYF.

The chain couples TRBV2 to TRBJ2-2; TRBD1 might be the D (5 bases). The ends were cut back, 4 bases at V and 7 bases at J, with 13 bases in the middle. Germline-derived CDR1 and CDR2 are SNHLY and FYNNEI. CDR3 size: 14 residues. The CDR3 region has the DNA TGTGCCAGCAGTGGAGACAGATCCTACGGGGAGCTGTTTTTT. This sequence encodes CASSGDRSYGELFF.

The sample holds a few counts of this clone. The chain links TRBV18 to TRBJ1-1; no definite D call. This CDR3 has 13 residues. Germline-derived CDR1 and CDR2 are KGHSH and LQKENI. The germline V and J ends were trimmed by 6 bases and 3 bases, with 11 bases remaining between them. The CDR3 bases are TGTGCCAGCTCCCTGAAGCCCGACACTGAAGCTTTCTTT. Its translation is CASSLKPDTEAFF. Variable domain in full (rest from reference TRBV18 and TRBJ1-1): NAGVMQNPRHLVRRRGQEARLRCSPMKGHSHVYWYRQLPEEGLKFMVYLQKENIIDESGMPKERFSAEFPKEGPSILRIQQVVRGDSAAYFCASSLKPDTEAFFGQGTRLTVV.